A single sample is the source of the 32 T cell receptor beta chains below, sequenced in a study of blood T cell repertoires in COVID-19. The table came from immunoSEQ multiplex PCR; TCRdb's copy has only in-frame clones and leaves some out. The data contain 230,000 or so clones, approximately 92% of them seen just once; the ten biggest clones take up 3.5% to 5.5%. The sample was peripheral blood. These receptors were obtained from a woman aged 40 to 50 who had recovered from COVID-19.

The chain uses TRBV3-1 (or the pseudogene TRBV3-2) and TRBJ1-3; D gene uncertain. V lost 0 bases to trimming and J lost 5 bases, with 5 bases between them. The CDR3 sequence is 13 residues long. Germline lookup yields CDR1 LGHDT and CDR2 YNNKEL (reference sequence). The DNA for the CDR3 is TGTGCCAGCAGCCAAGAAGAGAGAAACACCATATATTTT. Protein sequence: CASSQEERNTIYF.

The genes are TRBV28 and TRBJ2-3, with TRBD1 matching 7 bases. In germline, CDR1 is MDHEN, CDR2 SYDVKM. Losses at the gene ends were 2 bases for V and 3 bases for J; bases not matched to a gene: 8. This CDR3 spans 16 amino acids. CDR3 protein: CASSLGQGGGTDTQYF. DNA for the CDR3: TGTGCCAGCAGTTTAGGCCAAGGGGGCGGAACAGATACGCAGTATTTT.

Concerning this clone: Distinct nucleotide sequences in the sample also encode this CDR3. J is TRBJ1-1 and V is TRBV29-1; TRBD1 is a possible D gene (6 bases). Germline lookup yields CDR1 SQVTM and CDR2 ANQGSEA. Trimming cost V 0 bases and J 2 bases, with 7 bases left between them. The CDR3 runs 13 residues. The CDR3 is CSVEDRGNTEAFF. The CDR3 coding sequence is TGCAGCGTTGAAGACAGGGGAAACACTGAAGCTTTCTTT. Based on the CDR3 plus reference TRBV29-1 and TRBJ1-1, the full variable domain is SAVISQKPSRDICQRGTSLTIQCQVDSQVTMMFWYRQQPGQSLTLIATANQGSEATYESGFVIDKFPISRPNLTFSTLTVSNMSPEDSSIYLCSVEDRGNTEAFFGQGTRLTVV.

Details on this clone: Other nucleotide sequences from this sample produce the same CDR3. CDR3 in DNA: TGCGCCAGCAGCTTGGACAGCTCTGGAAACACCATATATTTT. It yields the protein CASSLDSSGNTIYF. The chain carries TRBV5-1 and TRBJ1-3; D not resolved. This CDR3 has 14 amino acids. V was pared by 0 bases and J by 0 bases, with 4 bases between. The germline V gene encodes CDR1 SGHRS and CDR2 YFSETQ.

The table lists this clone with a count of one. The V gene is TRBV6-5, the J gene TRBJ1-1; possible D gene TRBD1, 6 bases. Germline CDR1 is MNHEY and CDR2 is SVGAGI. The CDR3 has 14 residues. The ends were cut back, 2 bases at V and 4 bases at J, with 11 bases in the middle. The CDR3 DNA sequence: TGTGCCAGCAGTTACCAGGGGTTAGTCACTGAAGCTTTCTTT. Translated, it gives CASSYQGLVTEAFF.

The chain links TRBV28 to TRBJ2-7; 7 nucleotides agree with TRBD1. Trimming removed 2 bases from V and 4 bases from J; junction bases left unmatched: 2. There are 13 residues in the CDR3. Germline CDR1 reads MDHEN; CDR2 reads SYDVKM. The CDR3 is CASSLGQVYEQYF. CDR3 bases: TGTGCCAGCAGTTTAGGACAGGTGTACGAGCAGTACTTC.

The CDR3 nucleotides read TGCGCCAGCAGCGGTGGACAGGGTGGTATCGAAAAACTGTTTTTT. It codes for CASSGGQGGIEKLFF. This chain links TRBV5-1 with TRBJ1-4; 8 positions match TRBD1. Unmatched junction bases numbered 10, after V lost 4 bases and J lost 8 bases. Looked up from germline, CDR1 is SGHRS and CDR2 is YFSETQ. This CDR3 has 15 amino acids.

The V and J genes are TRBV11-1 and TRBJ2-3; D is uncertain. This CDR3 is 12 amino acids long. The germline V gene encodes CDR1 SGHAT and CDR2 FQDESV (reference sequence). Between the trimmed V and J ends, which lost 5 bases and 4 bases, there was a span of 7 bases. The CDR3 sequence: CASSLVADTQYF. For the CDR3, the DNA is TGTGCCAGCAGCCTTGTCGCAGATACGCAGTATTTT.

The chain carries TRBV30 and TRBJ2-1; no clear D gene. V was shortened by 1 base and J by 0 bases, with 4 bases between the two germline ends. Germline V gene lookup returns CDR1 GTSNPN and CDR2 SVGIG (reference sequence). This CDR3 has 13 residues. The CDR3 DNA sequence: TGTGCCTGGAGTGCGGTCTCCTACAATGAGCAGTTCTTC. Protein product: CAWSAVSYNEQFF.

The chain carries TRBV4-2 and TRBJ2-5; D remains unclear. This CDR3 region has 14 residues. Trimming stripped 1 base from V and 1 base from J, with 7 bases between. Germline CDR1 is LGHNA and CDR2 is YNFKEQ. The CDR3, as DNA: TGTGCCAGCAGCCAAGGTGTGGCCCAAGAGACCCAGTACTTC. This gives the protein CASSQGVAQETQYF.

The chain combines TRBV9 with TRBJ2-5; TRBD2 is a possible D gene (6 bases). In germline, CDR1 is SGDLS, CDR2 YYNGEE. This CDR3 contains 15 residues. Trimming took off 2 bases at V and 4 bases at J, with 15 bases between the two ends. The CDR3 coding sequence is TGTGCCAGCAGCGTCGCGGGAAGCGTTGGAGAGACCCAGTACTTC. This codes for CASSVAGSVGETQYF.

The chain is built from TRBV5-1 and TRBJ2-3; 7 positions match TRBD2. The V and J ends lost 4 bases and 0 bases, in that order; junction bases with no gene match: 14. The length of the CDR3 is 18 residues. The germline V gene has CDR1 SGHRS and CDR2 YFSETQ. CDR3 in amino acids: CASSGRGGGGYSTDTQYF. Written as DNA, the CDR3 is TGCGCCAGCAGCGGGCGAGGTGGCGGGGGATACAGCACAGATACGCAGTATTTT.

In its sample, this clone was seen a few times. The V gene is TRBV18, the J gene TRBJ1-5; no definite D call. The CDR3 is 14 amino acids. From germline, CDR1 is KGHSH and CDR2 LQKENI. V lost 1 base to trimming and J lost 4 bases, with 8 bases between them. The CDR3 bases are TGTGCCAGCTCACCACAAGAGTGGAATCAGCCCCAGCATTTT. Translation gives CASSPQEWNQPQHF.

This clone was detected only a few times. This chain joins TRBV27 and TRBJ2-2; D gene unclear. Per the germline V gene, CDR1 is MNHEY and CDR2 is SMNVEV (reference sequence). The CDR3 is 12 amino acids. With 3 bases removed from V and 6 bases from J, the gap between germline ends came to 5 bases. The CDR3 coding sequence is TGTGCCAGCAGTTTTAATTCCGGGGAGCTGTTTTTT. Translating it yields CASSFNSGELFF.

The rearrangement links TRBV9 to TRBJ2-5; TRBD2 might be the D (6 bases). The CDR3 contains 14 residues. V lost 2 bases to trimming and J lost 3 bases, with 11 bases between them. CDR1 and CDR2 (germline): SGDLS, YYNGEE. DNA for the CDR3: TGTGCCAGCAGCGTGTTCTGGGGGGAAGAGACCCAGTACTTC. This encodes CASSVFWGEETQYF.

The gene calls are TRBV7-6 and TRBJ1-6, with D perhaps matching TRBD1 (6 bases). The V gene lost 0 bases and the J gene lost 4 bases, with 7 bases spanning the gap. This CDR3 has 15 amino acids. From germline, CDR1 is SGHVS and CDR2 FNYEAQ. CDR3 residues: CASSLAQGYNSPLHF. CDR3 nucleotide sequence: TGTGCCAGCAGCTTAGCGCAGGGGTATAATTCACCCCTCCACTTT.

For the CDR3, the DNA is TGTGCCAGCAGCGCCTCCAGGCCCGCGAACACCGGGGAGCTGTTTTTT. Amino acids: CASSASRPANTGELFF. V usage is TRBV7-6 and J usage is TRBJ2-2; no reliable D call. The CDR3 runs 16 residues. The germline V gene encodes CDR1 SGHVS and CDR2 FNYEAQ. The V gene lost 5 bases and the J gene lost 0 bases, with 13 bases spanning the gap.

CDR3 bases: TGTGCCAGCAGCCCAGGACTAGCGGGGTACAATGAGCAGTTCTTC. Translated: CASSPGLAGYNEQFF. V gene TRBV7-3 combines with J gene TRBJ2-1; 12 nucleotides align to TRBD2. The CDR3 totals 15 residues. The trim removed 5 bases at V and 4 bases at J, leaving 3 bases unmatched. Germline assignment: CDR1 SGHTA and CDR2 FQGTGA.

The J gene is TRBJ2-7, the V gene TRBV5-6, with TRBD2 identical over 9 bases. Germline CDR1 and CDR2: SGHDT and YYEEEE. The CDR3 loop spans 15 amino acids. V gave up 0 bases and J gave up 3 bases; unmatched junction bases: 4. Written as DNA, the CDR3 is TGTGCCAGCAGCTTGGTCCAGCGGGGGGACTACGAGCAGTACTTC. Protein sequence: CASSLVQRGDYEQYF.

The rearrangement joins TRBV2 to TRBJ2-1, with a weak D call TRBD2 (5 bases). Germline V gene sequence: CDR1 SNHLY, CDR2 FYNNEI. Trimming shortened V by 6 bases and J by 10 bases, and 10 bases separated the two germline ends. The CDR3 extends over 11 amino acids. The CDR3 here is CASSRDFEQFF. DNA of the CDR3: TGTGCCAGCAGCCGGGATTTCGAGCAGTTCTTC.

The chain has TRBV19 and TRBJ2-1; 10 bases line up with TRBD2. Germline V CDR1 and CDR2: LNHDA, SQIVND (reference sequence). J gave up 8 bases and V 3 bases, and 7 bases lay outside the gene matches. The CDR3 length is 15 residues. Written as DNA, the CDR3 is TGTGCCAGTAGTATTGTGGCTAGCGGGAGCCATGAGCAGTTCTTC. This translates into CASSIVASGSHEQFF.

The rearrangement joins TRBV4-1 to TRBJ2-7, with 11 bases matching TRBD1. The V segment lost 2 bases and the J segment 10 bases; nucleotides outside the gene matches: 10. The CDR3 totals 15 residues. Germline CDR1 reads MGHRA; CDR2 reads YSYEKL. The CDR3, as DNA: TGCGCCAGCAGCCAAAAAACGGTGGGACAGGGGGTTCAGTACTTC. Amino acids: CASSQKTVGQGVQYF.

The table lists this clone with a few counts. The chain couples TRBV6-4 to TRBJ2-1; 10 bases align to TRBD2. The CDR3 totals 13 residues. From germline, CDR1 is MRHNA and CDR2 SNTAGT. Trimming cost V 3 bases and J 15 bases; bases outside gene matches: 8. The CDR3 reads CASSDGDSGRRFF. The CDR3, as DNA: TGTGCCAGCAGTGATGGGGATAGCGGGAGGCGGTTCTTC.

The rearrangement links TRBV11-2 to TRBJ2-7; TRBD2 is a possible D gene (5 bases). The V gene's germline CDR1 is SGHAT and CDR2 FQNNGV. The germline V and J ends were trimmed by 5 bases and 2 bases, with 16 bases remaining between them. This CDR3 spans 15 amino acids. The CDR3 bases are TGTGCCAGCAGCGTAACCTTCGGGGAAACCTACGAGCAGTACTTC. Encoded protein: CASSVTFGETYEQYF. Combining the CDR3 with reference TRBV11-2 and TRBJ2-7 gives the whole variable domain EAGVAQSPRYKIIEKRQSVAFWCNPISGHATLYWYQQILGQGPKLLIQFQNNGVVDDSQLPKDRFSAERLKGVDSTLKIQPAKLEDSAVYLCASSVTFGETYEQYFGPGTRLTVT.

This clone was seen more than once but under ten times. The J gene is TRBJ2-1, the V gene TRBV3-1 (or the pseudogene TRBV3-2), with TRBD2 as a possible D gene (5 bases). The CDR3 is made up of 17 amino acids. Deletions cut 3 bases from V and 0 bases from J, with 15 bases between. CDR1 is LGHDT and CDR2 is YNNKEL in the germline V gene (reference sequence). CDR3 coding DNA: TGTGCCAGCAGCCAGCAACAGCCGGGAACCTCCTACAATGAGCAGTTCTTC. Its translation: CASSQQQPGTSYNEQFF.

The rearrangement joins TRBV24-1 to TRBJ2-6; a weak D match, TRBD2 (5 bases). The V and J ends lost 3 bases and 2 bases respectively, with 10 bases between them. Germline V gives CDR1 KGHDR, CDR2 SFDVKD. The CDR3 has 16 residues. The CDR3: CATSDGGGTGANVLTF. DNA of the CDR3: TGTGCCACCAGTGATGGAGGAGGCACTGGGGCCAACGTCCTGACTTTC.

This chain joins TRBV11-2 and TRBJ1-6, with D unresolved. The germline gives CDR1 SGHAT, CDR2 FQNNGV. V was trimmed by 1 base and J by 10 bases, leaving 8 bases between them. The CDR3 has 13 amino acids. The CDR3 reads CASSLAVISPLHF. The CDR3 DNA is TGTGCCAGCAGCTTAGCGGTCATCTCACCCCTCCACTTT.

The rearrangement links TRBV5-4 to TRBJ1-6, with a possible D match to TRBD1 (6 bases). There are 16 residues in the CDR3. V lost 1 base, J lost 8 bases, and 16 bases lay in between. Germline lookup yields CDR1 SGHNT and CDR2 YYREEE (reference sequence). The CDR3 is CASSLFLAGEHSPLHF. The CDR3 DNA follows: TGTGCCAGCAGCTTGTTCTTAGCAGGGGAGCATTCACCCCTCCACTTT.

CDR3 loop: CASSTQDREETQYF. Written as DNA, the CDR3 is TGCGCCAGCAGCACCCAGGACAGGGAAGAGACCCAGTACTTC. This rearrangement joins TRBV5-1 to TRBJ2-5; 8 nucleotides align to TRBD1. Germline CDR1 and CDR2: SGHRS and YFSETQ. The CDR3 runs 14 residues. The junction had 5 bases not matched to a gene; V was cut back by 4 bases and J by 3 bases.

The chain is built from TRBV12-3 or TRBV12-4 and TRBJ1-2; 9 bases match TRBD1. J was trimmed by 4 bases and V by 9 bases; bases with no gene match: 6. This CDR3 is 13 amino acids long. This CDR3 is CASGQGLSYGYTF. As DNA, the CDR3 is TGTGCCAGTGGACAGGGGCTGAGCTATGGCTACACCTTC.

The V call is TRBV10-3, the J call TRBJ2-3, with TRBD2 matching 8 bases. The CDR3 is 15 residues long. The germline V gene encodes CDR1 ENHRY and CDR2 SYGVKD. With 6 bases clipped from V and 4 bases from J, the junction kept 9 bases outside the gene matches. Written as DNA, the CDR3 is TGTGCCATCAGGGAAGTACGGGGGGGATCAGATACGCAGTATTTT. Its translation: CAIREVRGGSDTQYF.

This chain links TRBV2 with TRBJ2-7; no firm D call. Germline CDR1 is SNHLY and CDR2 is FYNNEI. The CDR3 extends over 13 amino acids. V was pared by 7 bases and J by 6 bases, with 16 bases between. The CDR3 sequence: CASMRPPSGEQYF. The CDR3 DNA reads TGTGCCAGCATGAGGCCCCCCTCCGGCGAGCAGTACTTC. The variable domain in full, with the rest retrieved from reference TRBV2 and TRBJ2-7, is EPEVTQTPSHQVTQMGQEVILRCVPISNHLYFYWYRQILGQKVEFLVSFYNNEISEKSEIFDDQFSVERPDGSNFTLKIRSTKLEDSAMYFCASMRPPSGEQYFGPGTRLTVT.